Following are 30 T cell receptor beta chains from one sample sequenced in a study of identifying expanded T cells in peripheral blood. Profiling relied on immunoSEQ multiplex PCR, and the TCRdb table lists in-frame clones only, not all of them. Of 120,000 or so clones listed, around 84% are singletons. Sequencing used blood. These receptors all come from a person aged 18 to 75 in good health.

CDR3 in amino acids: CASSFTGTNTGELFF. The CDR3 nucleotides read TGTGCCAGCAGTTTCACCGGGACGAACACCGGGGAGCTGTTTTTT. The chain recombines TRBV2 with TRBJ2-2; a possible D gene is TRBD2 (5 bases). Germline values: CDR1 SNHLY, CDR2 FYNNEI. There are 15 residues in the CDR3. Trimming took 5 bases from V and 0 from J, leaving 10 bases between them.

The chain recombines TRBV18 with TRBJ1-1; perhaps TRBD1 as D (6 bases). The CDR3 runs 17 residues. CDR1 is KGHSH and CDR2 is LQKENI in the germline V gene. V was cut by 3 bases and J by 8 bases, with 25 bases left in between. The CDR3 region has the DNA TGTGCCAGCTCACCCCTCTCGGGACAATTAACGGGGACCGAAGCTTTCTTT. Amino acid sequence: CASSPLSGQLTGTEAFF.

The genes are TRBV6-5 and TRBJ1-2; no firm D call. Germline lookup yields CDR1 MNHEY and CDR2 SVGAGI. V lost 5 bases to trimming and J lost 4 bases, with 14 bases between them. The length of the CDR3 is 14 residues. The CDR3 protein is CASSRTDGGYGYTF. The CDR3 nucleotides are TGTGCCAGCAGTCGCACGGACGGAGGCTATGGCTACACCTTC.

The chain employs TRBV19 and TRBJ1-1; D is unresolved. The CDR3 runs 17 residues. Germline-derived CDR1 and CDR2 are LNHDA and SQIVND (reference sequence). The V end was cut by 3 bases, the J end by 0 bases, with 17 bases between. The CDR3 DNA sequence: TGTGCCAGTAGTATCGCGCCTATTATGCCCCTGAACACTGAAGCTTTCTTT. This sequence encodes CASSIAPIMPLNTEAFF. The entire variable domain, with the rest obtained from reference TRBV19 and TRBJ1-1, is as follows: DGGITQSPKYLFRKEGQNVTLSCEQNLNHDAMYWYRQDPGQGLRLIYYSQIVNDFQKGDIAEGYSVSREKKESFPLTVTSAQKNPTAFYLCASSIAPIMPLNTEAFFGQGTRLTVV.

The chain links TRBV10-1 to TRBJ2-5; D is ambiguous. V lost 0 bases and J 7 bases, leaving 9 bases between the germline ends. The CDR3 totals 13 residues. Per the germline V gene, CDR1 is WNHNN and CDR2 is SYGVQD (reference sequence). As DNA, the CDR3 is TGCGCCAGCAGTGAGTCCAGATCAGGGACCCAGTACTTC. Protein: CASSESRSGTQYF.

The chain uses TRBV19 and TRBJ1-1, with 8 bases aligning to TRBD1. Germline CDR1 reads LNHDA; CDR2 reads SQIVND (reference sequence). V dropped 7 bases and J dropped 5; count of bases not matched to a gene: 9. The CDR3 extends over 14 amino acids. CDR3 DNA sequence: TGTGCCAGTAACCATAGGACAGGGAGGACTGAAGCTTTCTTT. Translated: CASNHRTGRTEAFF.

The V call is TRBV10-3, the J call TRBJ2-7; tentatively, D is TRBD2 (5 bases). The CDR3 consists of 11 residues. Trimming left V 10 bases short and J 2 bases short, with 9 bases between. Germline loops: CDR1 ENHRY, CDR2 SYGVKD. CDR3 in DNA: TGTGCCAGCGGGCGGACCTACGAGCAGTACTTC. Translation: CASGRTYEQYF.

V and J are TRBV18 and TRBJ1-1; D may be TRBD1 (6 bases). Germline V gives CDR1 KGHSH, CDR2 LQKENI. CDR3 length equals 14 residues. V shed 4 bases and J shed 2 bases, with 11 bases lying between them. CDR3: CASSRDRHNTEAFF. The CDR3 region has the DNA TGTGCCAGCTCACGAGACAGGCACAACACTGAAGCTTTCTTT.

The genes are TRBV6-1 and TRBJ1-1, with D unresolved. V was cut by 2 bases and J by 0 bases, with 7 bases left in between. The CDR3 totals 14 residues. CDR1 is MNHNS and CDR2 is SASEGT in the germline V gene. CDR3 nucleotides: TGTGCCAGCAGTGAATTGGCCGTGAACACTGAAGCTTTCTTT. This translates into CASSELAVNTEAFF.

This sequence joins TRBV2 and TRBJ1-2; the D is unclear. The CDR3 extends over 15 amino acids. The V gene's germline CDR1 is SNHLY and CDR2 FYNNEI. With 0 bases removed from V and 13 bases from J, the gap between germline ends came to 21 bases. In DNA form, the CDR3 reads TGTGCCAGCAGTGAAGCGATCGTGTTCCTCTCAGCAGGCACCTTC. This translates into CASSEAIVFLSAGTF.

This chain links TRBV6-5 with TRBJ1-1; D is uncertain. Germline values: CDR1 MNHEY, CDR2 SVGAGI. There are 13 residues in the CDR3. Trimming shortened V by 5 bases and J by 1 base, and 8 bases separated the two germline ends. Here the CDR3 reads CASSHQANTEAFF. CDR3 nucleotides: TGTGCCAGCAGTCACCAGGCGAACACTGAAGCTTTCTTT.

V gene TRBV30 combines with J gene TRBJ1-2; TRBD1 agrees at 7 bases. J was trimmed by 7 bases and V by 3 bases; bases with no gene match: 8. This CDR3 spans 13 amino acids. CDR1 and CDR2 from the germline V gene are GTSNPN and SVGIG (reference sequence). CDR3 in DNA: TGTGCCTGGAGGCAGGGGGGATCCGGTGGCTACACCTTC. It specifies CAWRQGGSGGYTF.

The V call is TRBV7-2, the J call TRBJ2-7; tentative D call: TRBD1 (6 bases). CDR1 SGHTA and CDR2 FQGNSA come from the germline V gene. This CDR3 has 14 amino acids. The V and J ends lost 3 bases and 3 bases respectively, with 12 bases between them. The CDR3 sequence is CASSLGTQFYEQYF. As DNA, the CDR3 is TGTGCCAGCAGCTTGGGGACACAATTCTACGAGCAGTACTTC.

This clone was picked up one time. The V call is TRBV27, the J call TRBJ1-1; weak D call: TRBD1 (6 bases). Per the germline V gene, CDR1 is MNHEY and CDR2 is SMNVEV (reference sequence). This CDR3 is built from 14 residues. Trimming cost V 1 base and J 3 bases, with 9 bases left between them. CDR3 coding DNA: TGTGCCAGCAGTTTATACAGGGACCACACTGAAGCTTTCTTT. Protein sequence: CASSLYRDHTEAFF.

A single count supports this clone. The chain combines TRBV7-9 with TRBJ2-7; D uncertain. V was trimmed by 6 bases and J by 2 bases, leaving 8 bases between them. CDR3 length: 12 amino acids. Germline lookup yields CDR1 SEHNR and CDR2 FQNEAQ (reference sequence). CDR3 nucleotide sequence: TGTGCCAGCAGTGGTATAGCCTACGAGCAGTACTTC. Protein sequence: CASSGIAYEQYF.

The chain employs TRBV5-6 and TRBJ1-6; 8 positions match TRBD1. The CDR3 loop spans 15 amino acids. V lost 4 bases, J lost 9 bases, and 9 bases stayed unmatched. CDR1 and CDR2 (germline): SGHDT, YYEEEE. The CDR3 DNA follows: TGTGCCAGCAGCAGATCTGGACAGGGACGTTCACCCCTCCACTTT. Its translation: CASSRSGQGRSPLHF.

The chain carries TRBV6-6 and TRBJ2-2; 12 nucleotides match TRBD2. The germline CDR1 and CDR2 sequences are MNHNY and SVGAGI (reference sequence). V trimming: 4 bases; J trimming: 7 bases; junction bases outside the gene matches: 7. The CDR3 loop spans 16 amino acids. The CDR3 loop reads CASSSGLAGRVGELFF. For the CDR3, the DNA is TGTGCCAGCAGTTCCGGACTAGCGGGGCGGGTCGGGGAGCTGTTTTTT.

The genes are TRBV14 and TRBJ1-1; D possibly corresponds to TRBD1 (6 bases). In germline, CDR1 is SGHDN, CDR2 FVKESK. Trimming left V 4 bases short and J 4 bases short, with 10 bases between. The CDR3 totals 13 residues. The CDR3 DNA follows: TGTGCCAGCAGCCTCCAAGGGGGCACTGAAGCTTTCTTT. Encoded protein: CASSLQGGTEAFF.

As to this clone: The junction shows a germline mismatch at one end, possibly a read error. The chain couples TRBV6-6 to TRBJ1-5; D may be TRBD1 (6 bases). This CDR3 is 15 amino acids long. The germline V gene encodes CDR1 MNHNY and CDR2 SVGAGI (reference sequence). CDR3 amino acids: CASSHSPTQGSPQHF. For the CDR3, the DNA is TGTGCCAGCAGTCACTCGCCTACACAGGGTTCGCCCCAGCATTTT.

This chain uses TRBV9 with TRBJ2-1; no reliable D call. The V and J ends lost 7 bases and 0 bases respectively, with 11 bases between them. CDR1 is SGDLS and CDR2 is YYNGEE in the germline V gene. The CDR3 is made up of 14 amino acids. The CDR3 region has the DNA TGTGCCAGCGAGCCGTACAGCTCCTACAATGAGCAGTTCTTC. It codes for CASEPYSSYNEQFF. The whole variable domain, filled in from reference TRBV9 and TRBJ2-1, reads DSGVTQTPKHLITATGQRVTLRCSPRSGDLSVYWYQQSLDQGLQFLIQYYNGEERAKGNILERFSAQQFPDLHSELNLSSLELGDSALYFCASEPYSSYNEQFFGPGTRLTVL.

J is TRBJ2-1 and V is TRBV7-9; 10 positions agree with TRBD1. The CDR3 covers 16 residues. Germline lookup yields CDR1 SEHNR and CDR2 FQNEAQ (reference sequence). Germline trimming cut 4 bases from V and 7 bases from J; bases unmatched to any gene: 10. In DNA, the CDR3 is TGTGCCAGCAGCTCGGTCGGGACAGGGGCTTGGAATGAGCAGTTCTTC. It is translated as CASSSVGTGAWNEQFF.

The CDR3: CASRTGTSAYIQETQYF. The DNA for the CDR3 is TGTGCCAGCAGAACCGGGACTAGCGCGTATATCCAAGAGACCCAGTACTTC. This chain links TRBV5-4 with TRBJ2-5; 10 bases map to TRBD2. Germline CDR1 and CDR2: SGHNT and YYREEE (reference sequence). The ends lost 5 bases at V and 1 base at J; junction bases unmatched: 11. The CDR3 runs 17 residues.

This clone was detected once. The rearrangement uses TRBV7-8 and TRBJ1-2; D gene uncertain. Germline values: CDR1 SGHVS, CDR2 FQNEAQ. The CDR3 extends over 13 amino acids. V gave up 1 base and J gave up 8 bases, with 11 bases separating them. The CDR3 nucleotides are TGTGCCAGCAGCTTAGGCGGGCTGGAAGGCTACACCTTC. Encoded protein: CASSLGGLEGYTF.

The chain recombines TRBV5-6 with TRBJ1-1; a possible D gene is TRBD1 (5 bases). Germline CDR1 SGHDT, CDR2 YYEEEE. CDR3 size: 14 residues. Trimming left V 1 base short and J 1 base short, with 8 bases between. CDR3 sequence reads: CASSLWGSNTEAFF. In nucleotides, the CDR3 is TGTGCCAGCAGCTTGTGGGGGTCGAACACTGAAGCTTTCTTT.

The gene calls are TRBV6-5 and TRBJ1-2; D may be TRBD1 (5 bases). Germline loops: CDR1 MNHEY, CDR2 SVGAGI. The CDR3 spans 12 residues. Trimming pared 2 bases from V and 8 bases from J, leaving 9 bases between. The CDR3 coding sequence is TGTGCCAGCAGTTACGGGGGGAGCGGCTACACCTTC. Translating gives CASSYGGSGYTF.

The DNA for the CDR3 is TGCGCCAGCAGCTTGGCGACTACCAATGAGCAGTTCTTC. Translating it yields CASSLATTNEQFF. The V call is TRBV5-1, the J call TRBJ2-1, with D possibly matching TRBD2 (5 bases). Germline V gene data show CDR1 as SGHRS and CDR2 as YFSETQ. The CDR3 runs to 13 residues. Trimming removed 0 bases at V and 6 bases at J, with 7 bases between.

V gene TRBV7-3 combines with J gene TRBJ1-5, with D perhaps TRBD1 (5 bases). From germline, CDR1 is SGHTA and CDR2 FQGTGA. The CDR3 consists of 17 residues. V lost 5 bases, J lost 4 bases, and 21 bases lay in between. The CDR3 nucleotides read TGTGCCAGCAGCCCACTCCTCAGGGAAGGCTGGAATCAGCCCCAGCATTTT. It codes for CASSPLLREGWNQPQHF.

The V and J genes are TRBV18 and TRBJ2-4; 9 bases agree with TRBD1. Germline trimming cut 3 bases from V and 11 bases from J; bases unmatched to any gene: 5. The germline gives CDR1 KGHSH, CDR2 LQKENI. The CDR3 is 13 amino acids. The CDR3, as DNA: TGTGCCAGCTCACCGGGACAGGGTTTATTTCAGTACTTC. This translates into CASSPGQGLFQYF.

The rearrangement joins TRBV7-2 to TRBJ2-7; D perhaps matches TRBD1 (6 bases). Germline CDR1 reads SGHTA; CDR2 reads FQGNSA. The V and J ends lost 0 bases and 2 bases respectively, with 17 bases between them. The CDR3 extends over 17 amino acids. The CDR3 coding sequence is TGTGCCAGCAGCTTAGCGCTGGACCATAGGACAGCCTACGAGCAGTACTTC. Translated: CASSLALDHRTAYEQYF.

The rearrangement links TRBV9 to TRBJ2-7; D is uncertain. CDR1 SGDLS and CDR2 YYNGEE come from the germline V gene. The ends were cut back, 4 bases at V and 6 bases at J, with 14 bases in the middle. This CDR3 has 13 amino acids. CDR3 amino acids: CASSPTEYSEQYF. CDR3 nucleotides: TGTGCCAGCAGCCCCACGGAGTACTCCGAGCAGTACTTC.